This T cell receptor (beta chain) emerged from a study of blood T cell repertoires in COVID-19. The CDR3 covers 14 residues. CDR1 SGHDT and CDR2 YYEEEE come from the germline V gene. The V and J ends lost 6 bases and 5 bases, in that order; junction bases with no gene match: 10. Clones were read by immunoSEQ multiplex PCR, and TCRdb kept only the in-frame ones, dropping some. The repertoire has tens of thousands of clones, more than 70% of them found once; the top ten carry roughly 13%. The V and J genes are TRBV5-6 and TRBJ1-1, with 7 bases lining up with TRBD1. The receptor's source is a human donor in a cohort sampled during active COVID-19. Sequences were obtained from peripheral blood. The CDR3 DNA follows: TGTGCCAGCAACAGGGTCCGACAGGGTACTGAAGCTTTCTTT. It translates to CASNRVRQGTEAFF.